This record covers a single TCR beta chain. Only in-frame clones appear in the TCRdb table, and some are missing; sequencing was by immunoSEQ multiplex PCR. The repertoire consists of about 230,000 clones, with 80% to 90% occurring once and the leading ten covering about 2.1%. The data are from a study of blood T cell repertoires in COVID-19. Study at large: There were acute and convalescent COVID-19 samples, and they came from the United States, Italy and Spain. Sample material is recorded as cDNA or gDNA derived from T cells, B-cell-depleted T cells, or PBMCs.

Germline trimming cut 0 bases from V and 8 bases from J; bases unmatched to any gene: 7. Germline V gene sequence: CDR1 SGHRS, CDR2 YFSETQ. The CDR3 extends over 15 amino acids. Sequencing was performed on peripheral blood. The source of this sequence is a man aged 35-49 years who had recovered from COVID-19. The rearrangement joins TRBV5-1 to TRBJ2-1; 8 bases are a match to TRBD2. CDR3 nucleotide sequence: TGCGCCAGCAGCTTGGGATTTTTCGGGGGGGATGAGCAGTTCTTC. This translates into CASSLGFFGGDEQFF.